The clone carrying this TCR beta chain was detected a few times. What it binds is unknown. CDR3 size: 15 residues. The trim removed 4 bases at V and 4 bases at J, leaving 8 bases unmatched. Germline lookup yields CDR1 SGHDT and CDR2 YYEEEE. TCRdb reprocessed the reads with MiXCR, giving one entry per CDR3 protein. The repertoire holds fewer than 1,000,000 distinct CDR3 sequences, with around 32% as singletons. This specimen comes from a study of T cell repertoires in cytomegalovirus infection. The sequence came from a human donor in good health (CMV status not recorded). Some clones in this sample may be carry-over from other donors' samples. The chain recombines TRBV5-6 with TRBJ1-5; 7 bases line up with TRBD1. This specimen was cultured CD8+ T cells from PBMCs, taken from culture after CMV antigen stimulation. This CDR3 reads CASSAWGQLNQPQHF. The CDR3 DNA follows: TGTGCCAGCAGCGCTTGGGGACAGCTGAATCAGCCCCAGCATTTT. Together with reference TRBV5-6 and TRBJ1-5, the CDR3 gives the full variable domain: DAGVTQSPTHLIKTRGQQVTLRCSPKSGHDTVSWYQQALGQGPQFIFQYYEEEERQRGNFPDRFSGHQFPNYSSELNVNALLLGDSALYLCASSAWGQLNQPQHFGDGTRLSIL.